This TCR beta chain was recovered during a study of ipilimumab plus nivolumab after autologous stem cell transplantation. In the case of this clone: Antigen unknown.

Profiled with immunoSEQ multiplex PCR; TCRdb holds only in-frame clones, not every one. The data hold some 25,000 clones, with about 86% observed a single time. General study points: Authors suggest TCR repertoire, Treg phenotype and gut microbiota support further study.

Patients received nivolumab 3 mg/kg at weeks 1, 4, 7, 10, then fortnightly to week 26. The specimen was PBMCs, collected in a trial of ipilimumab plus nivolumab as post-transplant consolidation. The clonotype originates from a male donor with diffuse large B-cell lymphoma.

The CDR3 sequence is CASSVGRGRVEAFF. The CDR3 DNA reads as TGTGCCAGCAGCGTAGGCAGGGGGCGAGTTGAAGCTTTCTTT. The rearrangement links TRBV9 to TRBJ1-1; 8 bases map to TRBD1. J was trimmed by 7 bases and V by 0 bases; bases with no gene match: 5. CDR3 size: 14 residues. The V gene's germline CDR1 is SGDLS and CDR2 YYNGEE.